The rows below give T cell receptor beta chains drawn from one sample of a study of T cell changes during pregnancy in multiple sclerosis. The protocol was immunoSEQ multiplex PCR, while the TCRdb copy is restricted to in-frame clones and leaves out a portion. The sample comprises 100,000 or so clones, approximately 90% of which are singletons, and 0.76% rests with the top ten. The source was peripheral blood, collected in the second trimester of pregnancy. Receptor source: a female donor in good health, enrolled as a control in a pregnancy study. CDR3s include the opening cysteine and the closing phenylalanine or tryptophan. The D gene is left open where the match is weak. Size is omitted from some rows. Given values are once, few, many or a class for expanded clones.

CDR3aa: CASSLGHGAGSQETQYF
CDR3nt: TGTGCCAGCAGCTTAGGTCATGGGGCGGGGAGCCAAGAGACCCAGTACTTC
v_gene: TRBV7-2
d_gene: -
j_gene: TRBJ2-5
abundance: -

CDR3aa: CASSWIVRGGTDTQYF
CDR3nt: TGCGCCAGCAGCTGGATCGTCAGGGGGGGCACAGATACGCAGTATTTT
v_gene: TRBV5-1
d_gene: -
j_gene: TRBJ2-3
abundance: -

CDR3aa: CASSLAAGRGPEQYF
CDR3nt: TGTGCCAGCAGCTTAGCGGCGGGCAGGGGGCCCGAGCAGTACTTC
v_gene: TRBV11-2
d_gene: TRBD1
j_gene: TRBJ2-7
abundance: -

CDR3aa: CASSLYQASTEAFF
CDR3nt: TGTGCCAGCAGTCTTTATCAGGCATCCACTGAAGCTTTCTTT
v_gene: TRBV6-5
d_gene: -
j_gene: TRBJ1-1
abundance: once

CDR3aa: CASTPPGLHVGEQFF
CDR3nt: TGTGCCAGTACGCCCCCGGGACTACACGTCGGTGAGCAGTTCTTC
v_gene: TRBV5-8
d_gene: TRBD2
j_gene: TRBJ2-1
abundance: -

CDR3aa: CASSPGQVNTEAFF
CDR3nt: TGCGCCAGTTCTCCGGGACAGGTGAACACTGAAGCTTTCTTT
v_gene: TRBV5-1
d_gene: TRBD1
j_gene: TRBJ1-1
abundance: -

CDR3aa: CASSLQMGTGTYEQYF
CDR3nt: TGTGCCAGCAGCTTGCAGATGGGGACAGGAACCTACGAGCAGTACTTC
v_gene: TRBV5-6
d_gene: TRBD1
j_gene: TRBJ2-7
abundance: -

CDR3aa: CASSKAPLDRGGPYNSPLHF
CDR3nt: TGTGCCAGCAGCAAAGCTCCTTTGGACAGGGGAGGCCCCTATAATTCACCCCTCCACTTT
v_gene: TRBV21-1
d_gene: -
j_gene: TRBJ1-6
abundance: -

CDR3aa: CASSWGQGSSYEQYF
CDR3nt: TGTGCCAGCAGCTGGGGACAGGGGTCCTCCTACGAGCAGTACTTC
v_gene: TRBV6-5
d_gene: TRBD1
j_gene: TRBJ2-7
abundance: -

CDR3aa: CASSRGRSSNQPQHF
CDR3nt: TGTGCCAGCAGTAGGGGGAGATCTAGCAATCAGCCCCAGCATTTT
v_gene: TRBV13
d_gene: -
j_gene: TRBJ1-5
abundance: once

CDR3aa: CASSSLAAYNEQFF
CDR3nt: TGTGCCAGTAGTTCCCTAGCGGCTTACAATGAGCAGTTCTTC
v_gene: TRBV19
d_gene: TRBD2
j_gene: TRBJ2-1
abundance: -

CDR3aa: CASSPPSGIQGNTIYF
CDR3nt: TGTGCCAGTAGTCCCCCCTCGGGGATCCAGGGAAACACCATATATTTT
v_gene: TRBV19
d_gene: -
j_gene: TRBJ1-3
abundance: -

CDR3aa: CASSLGSGHSNQPQHF
CDR3nt: TGTGCCAGCAGCTTAGGCTCCGGTCATAGCAATCAGCCCCAGCATTTT
v_gene: TRBV7-2
d_gene: -
j_gene: TRBJ1-5
abundance: -

CDR3aa: CASSQARVSNQPQHF
CDR3nt: TGTGCCAGCAGCCAAGCCAGGGTGAGCAATCAGCCCCAGCATTTT
v_gene: TRBV4-2
d_gene: -
j_gene: TRBJ1-5
abundance: -